This TCR beta chain is from a study of post-analysis software for immune sequencing data. On the study more broadly: Progressive-relapsing, secondary progressive and relapsing-remitting multiple sclerosis were among the disease courses included. Study results and caveats: Controls had significantly higher normalized Chao1 diversity than multiple sclerosis patients. About five TRBV segments occurring more often in patients than controls included TRBV5-6, TRBV5-1 and TRBV20-1.

V lost 0 bases to trimming and J lost 4 bases; unmatched junction nucleotides: 10. The germline CDR1 and CDR2 sequences are SGHRS and YFSETQ. The CDR3 loop spans 18 amino acids. Incorporated into the TCR beta cDNA libraries were unique molecular identifiers, which served to reduce PCR and sequencing biases. The yield from about 1 to 10 million T cells was around 500,000 cDNA molecules in total. TCRdb called the PCR reads again in MiXCR, with one record for every CDR3 protein. Among over 700,000 distinct CDR3 sequences listed, 25% to 30% were seen once. The count of this clonotype is one. Antigen: not known.

This clonotype was sampled from a girl aged 5-17 years with multiple sclerosis. The rearrangement links TRBV5-1 to TRBJ2-2; TRBD1 agrees at 9 bases. The sample comprised blood. CDR3 nucleotide sequence: TGCGCCAGCAGCTTGGCCGTGGGGACAGGGCGAGGCACCGGGGAGCTGTTTTTT. Amino acids: CASSLAVGTGRGTGELFF. The full variable domain, its missing parts supplied by reference TRBV5-1 and TRBJ2-2, is KAGVTQTPRYLIKTRGQQVTLSCSPISGHRSVSWYQQTPGQGLQFLFEYFSETQRNKGNFPGRFSGRQFSNSRSEMNVSTLELGDSALYLCASSLAVGTGRGTGELFFGEGSRLTVL.